One and the same sample provided the 32 T cell receptor beta chains below, sequenced in a study of Tregs in tolerant kidney transplant recipients. Sequencing was performed with immunoSEQ multiplex PCR; in TCRdb, only in-frame clones are kept and a portion is missing. The sample yields fewer than 150,000 clones, about 91% seen once. Material for sequencing was CD4+ T cells from blood. The source is a human donor in good health.

This chain connects TRBV30 to TRBJ1-5; TRBD1 is a possible D gene (5 bases). V was pared by 0 bases and J by 4 bases, with 19 bases between. CDR3 length: 17 residues. Germline-derived CDR1 and CDR2 are GTSNPN and SVGIG (reference sequence). In DNA, the CDR3 is TGTGCCTGGAGTGTACCCTCGGGGTCCGGGGCAAATCAGCCCCAGCATTTT. As protein: CAWSVPSGSGANQPQHF.

The chain is built from TRBV29-1 and TRBJ2-3, with TRBD2 matching over 8 bases. Trimming took 6 bases from V and 1 from J; bases not matched to a gene: 0. The CDR3 contains 12 residues. CDR1 and CDR2 (germline): SQVTM, ANQGSEA. CDR3 in DNA: TGCAGCGTACTAGCGGGCACAGATACGCAGTATTTT. Translating gives CSVLAGTDTQYF.

This sequence joins TRBV11-2 and TRBJ1-4; D not resolved. The V gene lost 2 bases and the J gene lost 3 bases, with 10 bases spanning the gap. The length of the CDR3 is 15 residues. CDR1 and CDR2 from the germline V gene are SGHAT and FQNNGV. The CDR3 region is CASSLFGGSNEKLFF. The CDR3 DNA sequence: TGTGCCAGCAGCTTATTTGGAGGGTCTAATGAAAAACTGTTTTTT.

V and J are TRBV2 and TRBJ2-4; the match to TRBD1 covers 10 bases. V lost 6 bases and J lost 1; bases outside the gene matches: 6. The CDR3 has 16 amino acids. CDR1 is SNHLY and CDR2 is FYNNEI in the germline V gene. The CDR3 loop is CASSRDRGGAKNIQYF. The CDR3 DNA reads as TGTGCCAGCAGCAGGGACAGGGGTGGGGCCAAAAACATTCAGTACTTC.

This sequence joins TRBV11-2 and TRBJ2-7; 9 bases agree with TRBD1. In germline, CDR1 is SGHAT, CDR2 FQNNGV. The CDR3 is 16 amino acids. V lost 5 bases, J lost 5 bases, and 13 bases stayed unmatched. The CDR3 sequence: CASSPRPGTGFDEQYF. In DNA form, the CDR3 reads TGTGCCAGCAGCCCCCGTCCCGGGACAGGGTTCGACGAGCAGTACTTC.

The chain uses TRBV19 and TRBJ1-5; D unclear. Germline V CDR1 and CDR2: LNHDA, SQIVND (reference sequence). The CDR3 has 14 amino acids. V lost 1 base to trimming and J lost 7 bases, with 11 bases between them. This CDR3 is CASSIGIQPQPQHF. The DNA for the CDR3 is TGTGCCAGTAGTATAGGTATCCAACCCCAGCCCCAGCATTTT.

This clone was recorded once. The V gene is TRBV9, the J gene TRBJ2-1; 10 nucleotides agree with TRBD2. This CDR3 region has 19 residues. Trimming cost V 3 bases and J 8 bases; bases outside gene matches: 20. Germline loops: CDR1 SGDLS, CDR2 YYNGEE. The CDR3 DNA reads TGTGCCAGCAGCGGACAGACAGCGGGAGGGCATTTGGGGGGGGATGAGCAGTTCTTC. It specifies CASSGQTAGGHLGGDEQFF.

The chain carries TRBV6-1 and TRBJ1-3; D call uncertain. Trimming pared 8 bases from V and 0 bases from J, leaving 11 bases between. Germline assignment: CDR1 MNHNS and CDR2 SASEGT. This CDR3 region has 14 residues. The CDR3 spells CASDNYYSGNTIYF. The CDR3 DNA sequence: TGTGCCAGCGACAACTACTACTCTGGAAACACCATATATTTT.

In its sample, this clone was seen once. The gene calls are TRBV19 and TRBJ2-6; D remains ambiguous. The CDR3 has 16 residues. CDR1 LNHDA and CDR2 SQIVND come from the germline V gene (reference sequence). The V end was cut by 3 bases, the J end by 3 bases, with 12 bases between. CDR3 amino acids: CASSMGRVDGANVLTF. CDR3 nucleotides: TGTGCCAGTAGTATGGGTAGGGTGGATGGGGCCAACGTCCTGACTTTC.

The V gene is TRBV7-9, the J gene TRBJ1-4; 10 bases fit TRBD1. V trimming: 6 bases; J trimming: 6 bases; junction bases outside the gene matches: 13. This CDR3 is built from 17 residues. From germline, CDR1 is SEHNR and CDR2 FQNEAQ (reference sequence). This CDR3 reads CASSSAGTGVSDEKLFF. In DNA form, the CDR3 reads TGTGCCAGCAGTTCCGCCGGGACAGGGGTATCGGATGAAAAACTGTTTTTT.

The table lists this clone with a count of one. The chain employs TRBV15 and TRBJ2-1; D tentatively fits TRBD1 or TRBD2 (5 bases each). The CDR3 runs 15 residues. Germline CDR1 is LNHNV and CDR2 is YYDKDF (reference sequence). Trimming pared 1 base from V and 4 bases from J, leaving 11 bases between. The DNA of the CDR3 is TGTGCCACCAGCAGAGCGGGGACCTTTTACAATGAGCAGTTCTTC. Residues: CATSRAGTFYNEQFF. Full variable domain (remainder filled in from reference TRBV15 and TRBJ2-1): DAMVIQNPRYQVTQFGKPVTLSCSQTLNHNVMYWYQQKSSQAPKLLFHYYDKDFNNEADTPDNFQSRRPNTSFCFLDIRSPGLGDTAMYLCATSRAGTFYNEQFFGPGTRLTVL.

The J gene is TRBJ1-1, the V gene TRBV5-1, with D unresolved. Germline CDR1 SGHRS, CDR2 YFSETQ. The CDR3 extends over 14 amino acids. Trimming stripped 5 bases from V and 0 bases from J, with 11 bases between. The CDR3 sequence: CASRKAGMNTEAFF. CDR3 nucleotides: TGCGCCAGCAGGAAAGCGGGGATGAACACTGAAGCTTTCTTT.

This chain links TRBV19 with TRBJ1-1, with 11 bases identical to TRBD1. From germline, CDR1 is LNHDA and CDR2 SQIVND (reference sequence). The CDR3 is 14 amino acids. V was pared by 7 bases and J by 10 bases, with 11 bases of the junction left unmatched. CDR3 sequence reads: CASIKGQGAERAFF. The CDR3 nucleotides read TGTGCCAGTATAAAAGGACAGGGGGCTGAAAGAGCTTTCTTT.

This chain uses TRBV6-5 with TRBJ2-7, with D possibly being TRBD2 (6 bases). Trimming shortened V by 2 bases and J by 0 bases, and 8 bases separated the two germline ends. Germline lookup yields CDR1 MNHEY and CDR2 SVGAGI. CDR3 size: 14 residues. CDR3 in amino acids: CASSYAGTSYEQYF. CDR3 sequence (DNA): TGTGCCAGCAGTTACGCGGGGACCTCCTACGAGCAGTACTTC.

V is TRBV6-5 and J is TRBJ1-5, with D perhaps matching TRBD1 (6 bases). V was clipped by 0 bases and J by 3 bases, with 9 bases between them. Per the germline V gene, CDR1 is MNHEY and CDR2 is SVGAGI. CDR3 length: 15 residues. The CDR3 spells CASSYSSGDNQPQHF. As DNA, the CDR3 is TGTGCCAGCAGTTACTCGTCAGGGGACAATCAGCCCCAGCATTTT.

The genes are TRBV5-1 and TRBJ2-3; no clear D. This CDR3 is 15 amino acids long. Trimming removed 2 bases at V and 0 bases at J, with 10 bases between. Per the germline V gene, CDR1 is SGHRS and CDR2 is YFSETQ. CDR3 DNA: TGCGCCAGCAGCTTTGTCGGTCCCAGCACAGATACGCAGTATTTT. The encoded protein is CASSFVGPSTDTQYF.

This rearrangement joins TRBV4-1 to TRBJ1-1; D unresolved. This CDR3 is 13 amino acids long. In germline, CDR1 is MGHRA, CDR2 YSYEKL. V lost 6 bases, J lost 4 bases, and 12 bases lay in between. CDR3 sequence reads: CASRAQGLTEAFF. The DNA of the CDR3 is TGCGCCAGCAGGGCACAAGGGCTCACTGAAGCTTTCTTT.

V usage is TRBV5-4 and J usage is TRBJ1-1; D is uncertain. Germline CDR1 is SGHNT and CDR2 is YYREEE (reference sequence). V lost 4 bases and J 1 base, leaving 14 bases between the germline ends. This CDR3 comprises 15 residues. This CDR3 reads CASSPLTVRNTEAFF. The CDR3, as DNA: TGTGCCAGCAGCCCACTAACGGTGAGGAACACTGAAGCTTTCTTT.

The J gene is TRBJ2-3, the V gene TRBV5-1; 9 bases map to TRBD2. CDR3 size: 14 residues. Germline V gene data show CDR1 as SGHRS and CDR2 as YFSETQ. V dropped 7 bases and J dropped 3; count of bases not matched to a gene: 6. The CDR3 sequence: CASSGLATTDTQYF. In DNA, the CDR3 is TGCGCCAGCTCGGGACTAGCAACAACAGATACGCAGTATTTT.

The CDR3 spells CASSPWAGAKNIQYF. The CDR3 nucleotides read TGTGCCAGCTCACCATGGGCAGGGGCCAAAAACATTCAGTACTTC. J is TRBJ2-4 and V is TRBV18, with D perhaps TRBD1 (5 bases). Trimming took off 2 bases at V and 1 base at J, with 9 bases between the two ends. This CDR3 spans 15 amino acids. Germline V CDR1 and CDR2: KGHSH, LQKENI.

This chain uses TRBV5-1 with TRBJ2-5, with unresolved D. The CDR3 sequence is 15 residues long. Trimming stripped 6 bases from V and 4 bases from J, with 19 bases between. In germline, CDR1 is SGHRS, CDR2 YFSETQ. The CDR3 loop reads CASTLRNSLVETQYF. The CDR3 DNA sequence: TGCGCCAGCACCCTGAGGAACAGCCTGGTAGAGACCCAGTACTTC.

This clone showed up just a few times. The J gene is TRBJ2-3, the V gene TRBV5-4; D is uncertain. This CDR3 is 14 amino acids long. Between the trimmed V and J ends, which lost 4 bases and 6 bases, there was a span of 15 bases. Germline V lookup: CDR1 SGHNT, CDR2 YYREEE (reference sequence). In nucleotides, the CDR3 is TGTGCCAGCAGCATTGGGGAAGGCTTGGATACGCAGTATTTT. Translating it yields CASSIGEGLDTQYF.

This clone was counted between two and nine times. The chain recombines TRBV27 with TRBJ1-5, with D unclear. The CDR3 is 16 amino acids. Germline values: CDR1 MNHEY, CDR2 SMNVEV (reference sequence). The V end was cut by 0 bases, the J end by 4 bases, with 13 bases between. CDR3 amino acids: CASSLSAPGGNQPQHF. CDR3 bases: TGTGCCAGCAGTTTATCGGCCCCAGGAGGGAATCAGCCCCAGCATTTT.

CDR3 protein: CASIGTGGAGGYTF. The CDR3, as DNA: TGTGCCAGTATCGGGACAGGGGGAGCGGGTGGCTACACCTTC. This chain uses TRBV19 with TRBJ1-2; 11 bases map to TRBD1. From germline, CDR1 is LNHDA and CDR2 SQIVND (reference sequence). V shed 7 bases and J 7 bases; nucleotides not matched to a gene: 8. The CDR3 extends over 14 amino acids.

The rearrangement joins TRBV28 to TRBJ1-1; D is unresolved. Trimming stripped 2 bases from V and 1 base from J, with 14 bases between. The CDR3 covers 16 residues. Per the germline V gene, CDR1 is MDHEN and CDR2 is SYDVKM. CDR3 protein: CASSLPLSWTNTEAFF. CDR3 nucleotide sequence: TGTGCCAGCAGTTTACCCCTGTCGTGGACGAACACTGAAGCTTTCTTT.

This clone was seen once. The CDR3 reads CASSLVGTGNYGYTF. CDR3 nucleotide sequence: TGCGCCAGCAGCTTGGTAGGAACGGGAAACTATGGCTACACCTTC. The genes are TRBV5-1 and TRBJ1-2; D is uncertain. This CDR3 has 15 amino acids. With 0 bases removed from V and 2 bases from J, the gap between germline ends came to 11 bases. Germline CDR1 reads SGHRS; CDR2 reads YFSETQ.

V usage is TRBV10-3 and J usage is TRBJ2-1; 7 nucleotides align to TRBD2. The CDR3 is 17 residues long. Per the germline V gene, CDR1 is ENHRY and CDR2 is SYGVKD. Trimming at V came to 6 bases and at J to 5 bases, leaving 16 bases not matched to a gene. The CDR3 loop is CAISQLEAGERNNEQFF. CDR3 nucleotide sequence: TGTGCCATCAGCCAACTAGAGGCGGGAGAAAGGAACAATGAGCAGTTCTTC.

The CDR3 protein is CASSLLRSGEQFF. The CDR3 region has the DNA TGTGCCAGCAGCTTACTGCGCTCGGGTGAGCAGTTCTTC. The chain joins TRBV11-3 to TRBJ2-1, with D hard to call. Germline CDR1 reads SGHNT; CDR2 reads YENEEA. Trimming pared 2 bases from V and 9 bases from J, leaving 11 bases between. The CDR3 is made up of 13 amino acids.

This clone has a single count. CDR3 coding DNA: TGCGCCAGCAGTGAGTCGGGGTCCAACATTCAGTACTTC. This encodes CASSESGSNIQYF. The chain uses TRBV10-1 and TRBJ2-4, with D unclear. V shed 0 bases and J shed 7 bases, with 7 bases lying between them. The CDR3 contains 13 residues. Germline-derived CDR1 and CDR2 are WNHNN and SYGVQD (reference sequence).

The chain employs TRBV5-1 and TRBJ2-4, with D possibly being TRBD1 or TRBD2 (5 bases each). Trimming removed 0 bases from V and 6 bases from J, with 19 bases in between. CDR1 is SGHRS and CDR2 is YFSETQ in the germline V gene. The CDR3 is made up of 17 amino acids. CDR3 in amino acids: CASSLAGGRDGGNIQYF. The DNA of the CDR3 is TGCGCCAGCAGCTTGGCTGGCGGCAGAGATGGGGGAAACATTCAGTACTTC.

This chain uses TRBV9 with TRBJ2-1, with TRBD2 matching over 10 bases. V trimming: 7 bases; J trimming: 4 bases; junction bases outside the gene matches: 5. CDR1 SGDLS and CDR2 YYNGEE come from the germline V gene. The CDR3 length is 14 residues. The CDR3 spells CASQGLATYNEQFF. The CDR3 DNA sequence: TGTGCCAGCCAGGGACTAGCGACGTACAATGAGCAGTTCTTC. The full variable domain, with the rest looked up from reference TRBV9 and TRBJ2-1, is DSGVTQTPKHLITATGQRVTLRCSPRSGDLSVYWYQQSLDQGLQFLIQYYNGEERAKGNILERFSAQQFPDLHSELNLSSLELGDSALYFCASQGLATYNEQFFGPGTRLTVL.

The chain carries TRBV29-1 and TRBJ1-2; unclear D gene. The CDR3 loop spans 11 amino acids. Trimming cost V 6 bases and J 1 base, with 6 bases left between them. The V gene's germline CDR1 is SQVTM and CDR2 ANQGSEA. The chain's CDR3 is CSVVDNYGYTF. CDR3 in DNA: TGCAGCGTCGTGGATAACTATGGCTACACCTTC.